A single sample is the source of the 20 T cell receptor beta chains below, sequenced in a study of T-cell reconstitution after alpha-beta-depleted transplantation in children. Preparing the TCRbeta library involved the use of unique molecular identifiers. TCRdb used MiXCR to reprocess the PCR reads, holding one entry per CDR3 protein. The sample contains about 830,000 distinct CDR3 sequences, less than 20% of which appear only once. Sequencing was performed on PBMCs, mostly from graft donor cells, taken 360 days after TCRalphabeta/CD19-depleted stem cell transplant. These receptors came from a male patient under 18 who had a stem cell transplant for acute lymphoblastic leukemia, so the T cells may come from the graft donor.

This clonotype occurred once. The chain is built from TRBV5-1 and TRBJ2-1; maybe TRBD2 (5 bases). The V end was cut by 5 bases, the J end by 4 bases, with 19 bases between. Germline lookup yields CDR1 SGHRS and CDR2 YFSETQ. The CDR3 consists of 16 residues. CDR3 protein: CASSLGLLGLYNEQFF. The CDR3 DNA is TGCGCCAGCAGTTTAGGACTCCTCGGGCTTTACAATGAGCAGTTCTTC.

This clonotype came up a few times. The chain recombines TRBV4-1 with TRBJ1-1; 10 positions agree with TRBD1. The CDR3 is made up of 14 amino acids. V shed 8 bases and J 5 bases; nucleotides not matched to a gene: 8. CDR1 MGHRA and CDR2 YSYEKL come from the germline V gene. The CDR3 is CASCLWTGGTEAFF. The CDR3 coding sequence is TGCGCCAGCTGCTTGTGGACAGGGGGGACTGAAGCTTTCTTT.

This chain joins TRBV13 and TRBJ2-6; tentative D call: TRBD1 (6 bases). CDR3 length equals 16 residues. From germline, CDR1 is PRHDT and CDR2 FYEKMQ (reference sequence). V lost 5 bases and J 4 bases, leaving 15 bases between the germline ends. In DNA, the CDR3 is TGTGCCAGCAGCGTCCTACAGGGATCCGGGGCCAACGTCCTGACTTTC. Its translation: CASSVLQGSGANVLTF.

This clonotype was detected many times. The V gene is TRBV12-3 or TRBV12-4, the J gene TRBJ2-4, with 7 bases that match TRBD1. The V and J ends lost 2 bases and 0 bases, in that order; junction bases with no gene match: 7. The CDR3 consists of 17 residues. The DNA of the CDR3 is TGTGCCAGCAGTTTATCCTTAGGACAGGCAGCCAAAAACATTCAGTACTTC. Its protein is CASSLSLGQAAKNIQYF.

The chain combines TRBV29-1 with TRBJ2-7; 9 bases map to TRBD1. The CDR3 loop spans 14 amino acids. The germline V gene encodes CDR1 SQVTM and CDR2 ANQGSEA. With V trimmed by 6 bases and J by 5 bases, 11 bases remained unmatched. The CDR3 region is CSVIPGQGIHEQYF. The CDR3 DNA sequence: TGCAGCGTCATCCCGGGACAGGGAATCCACGAGCAGTACTTC.

This clonotype was picked up a small number of times. The rearrangement joins TRBV7-9 to TRBJ1-5; TRBD1 aligns across 8 bases. The trim removed 10 bases at V and 4 bases at J, leaving 6 bases unmatched. The germline gives CDR1 SEHNR, CDR2 FQNEAQ (reference sequence). The CDR3 covers 13 residues. CDR3 nucleotide sequence: TGTGCCACCGCGGACAGGGAGAATCAGCCCCAGCATTTT. It yields the protein CATADRENQPQHF.

The chain uses TRBV5-4 and TRBJ2-1, with D possibly being TRBD1 (6 bases). Trimming left V 6 bases short and J 10 bases short, with 17 bases between. From germline, CDR1 is SGHNT and CDR2 YYREEE (reference sequence). This CDR3 contains 13 residues. CDR3 bases: TGTGCCAGCACCCGATTGGGGGCAAGAGAGCAGTTCTTC. Protein sequence: CASTRLGAREQFF.

This clonotype was recorded a few times. CDR3 nucleotide sequence: TGTGCCACCAGGGGCCCTCTAGACGAGCAGTACTTC. Protein product: CATRGPLDEQYF. The rearrangement uses TRBV24-1 and TRBJ2-7, with unresolved D. The CDR3 is 12 residues long. The V end lost 7 bases, the J end lost 5 bases, and 11 bases lay between the germline ends. Germline V gene data show CDR1 as KGHDR and CDR2 as SFDVKD.

This clonotype was counted a few times. V is TRBV12-3 or TRBV12-4 and J is TRBJ2-7, with D perhaps matching TRBD2 (6 bases). The CDR3 extends over 14 amino acids. V lost 2 bases to trimming and J lost 5 bases, with 13 bases between them. As DNA, the CDR3 is TGTGCCAGCAGTTTACCCCTAGCGATGCACGAGCAGTACTTC. It translates to CASSLPLAMHEQYF.

The genes are TRBV10-3 and TRBJ2-4, with 8 bases identical to TRBD2. This CDR3 region has 16 residues. V was clipped by 6 bases and J by 1 base; unmatched bases: 8. CDR1 is ENHRY, CDR2 SYGVKD, per germline. The chain's CDR3 is CAISPGGVRAKNIQYF. DNA for the CDR3: TGTGCCATCAGCCCCGGGGGGGTGAGGGCCAAAAACATTCAGTACTTC.

V gene TRBV11-2 combines with J gene TRBJ2-1; TRBD2 might be the D (6 bases). Germline CDR1 SGHAT, CDR2 FQNNGV. V lost 4 bases to trimming and J lost 13 bases, with 14 bases between them. The CDR3 extends over 12 amino acids. The CDR3 bases are TGTGCCAGCAGCTCTCCAAGCGGGCCACAGTTCTTC. It encodes CASSSPSGPQFF.

The V gene is TRBV12-3 or TRBV12-4, the J gene TRBJ2-7; tentative D call: TRBD1 (6 bases). The CDR3 is 10 amino acids. The V end was cut by 5 bases, the J end by 7 bases, with 6 bases between. The CDR3 reads CASSGTEQYF. CDR3 sequence (DNA): TGTGCCAGCAGTGGGACAGAGCAGTACTTC.

V usage is TRBV5-1 and J usage is TRBJ2-1; 11 bases are shared with TRBD1. Germline values: CDR1 SGHRS, CDR2 YFSETQ. This CDR3 comprises 17 residues. J lost 1 base, V lost 1 base, and 4 bases had no gene match. The CDR3 nucleotides are TGCGCCAGCAGCTTGCCGGGACAGGGGGGGTCCTACAATGAGCAGTTCTTC. This encodes CASSLPGQGGSYNEQFF.

This clonotype was counted many times. This chain uses TRBV2 with TRBJ2-6; a weak D match, TRBD1 (6 bases). CDR1 and CDR2 from the germline V gene are SNHLY and FYNNEI. The CDR3 extends over 13 amino acids. V lost 4 bases to trimming and J lost 5 bases, with 6 bases between them. The CDR3 bases are TGTGCCAGCAGTGGGGACAGGGCCAACGTCCTGACTTTC. Its translation: CASSGDRANVLTF.

The rearrangement links TRBV20-1 to TRBJ1-1; 7 nucleotides align to TRBD1. With V trimmed by 5 bases and J by 4 bases, 7 bases remained unmatched. Germline V gene sequence: CDR1 DFQATT, CDR2 SNEGSKA (reference sequence). This CDR3 is 13 amino acids long. The CDR3 loop reads CSASQGPATEAFF. The CDR3, as DNA: TGCAGTGCTTCACAGGGGCCAGCCACTGAAGCTTTCTTT.

The chain links TRBV14 to TRBJ2-2; D call uncertain. Germline V gene data show CDR1 as SGHDN and CDR2 as FVKESK. This CDR3 is built from 15 residues. V was trimmed by 4 bases and J by 4 bases, leaving 13 bases between them. The CDR3 DNA is TGTGCCAGCAGCCGCCCCGGAGACTTCACCGGGGAGCTGTTTTTT. Protein: CASSRPGDFTGELFF.

The rearrangement joins TRBV7-9 to TRBJ2-1; no definite D call. Germline V gene data show CDR1 as SEHNR and CDR2 as FQNEAQ (reference sequence). This CDR3 is built from 14 residues. The V end was cut by 5 bases, the J end by 6 bases, with 14 bases between. CDR3 sequence reads: CASSPPTVSNEQFF. Here the CDR3 DNA reads TGTGCCAGCAGCCCCCCGACTGTCTCCAATGAGCAGTTCTTC.

The chain couples TRBV20-1 to TRBJ2-7; 13 positions match TRBD2. Germline loops: CDR1 DFQATT, CDR2 SNEGSKA (reference sequence). This CDR3 spans 15 amino acids. Trimming at V came to 1 base and at J to 4 bases, leaving 4 bases not matched to a gene. The chain's CDR3 is CSARAGTSGIYEQYF. The CDR3 DNA reads TGCAGTGCTAGAGCCGGGACTAGCGGGATTTACGAGCAGTACTTC.

This chain connects TRBV27 to TRBJ2-1; TRBD2 agrees at 12 bases. The CDR3 spans 15 residues. CDR1 and CDR2 (germline): MNHEY, SMNVEV (reference sequence). The V gene end was trimmed by 5 bases and the J gene end by 8 bases; junction bases not matched to a gene: 7. In nucleotides, the CDR3 is TGTGCCAGCAGTAGACTAGCGGGAGTTTTTGATGAGCAGTTCTTC. It codes for CASSRLAGVFDEQFF.

This clonotype has just a few counts. The V call is TRBV5-1, the J call TRBJ2-5, with unresolved D. V was shortened by 2 bases and J by 5 bases, with 13 bases between the two germline ends. CDR3 length equals 14 residues. Germline values: CDR1 SGHRS, CDR2 YFSETQ. The CDR3: CASSLTTSQETQYF. In DNA form, the CDR3 reads TGCGCCAGCAGCTTAACGACTTCCCAGGAGACCCAGTACTTC.